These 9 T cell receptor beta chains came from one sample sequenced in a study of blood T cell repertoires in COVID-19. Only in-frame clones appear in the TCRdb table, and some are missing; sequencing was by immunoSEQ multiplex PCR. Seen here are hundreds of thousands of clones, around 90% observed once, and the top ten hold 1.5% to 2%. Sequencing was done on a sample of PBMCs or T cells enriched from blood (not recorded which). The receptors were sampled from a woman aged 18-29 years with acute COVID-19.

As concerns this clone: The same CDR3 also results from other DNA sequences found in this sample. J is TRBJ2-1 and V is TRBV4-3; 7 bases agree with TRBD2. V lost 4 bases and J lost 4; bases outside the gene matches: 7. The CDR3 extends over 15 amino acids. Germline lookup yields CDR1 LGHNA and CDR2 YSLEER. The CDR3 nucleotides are TGCGCCAGCAGCCCGGGAAGCGGGGTTTACAATGAGCAGTTCTTC. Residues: CASSPGSGVYNEQFF.

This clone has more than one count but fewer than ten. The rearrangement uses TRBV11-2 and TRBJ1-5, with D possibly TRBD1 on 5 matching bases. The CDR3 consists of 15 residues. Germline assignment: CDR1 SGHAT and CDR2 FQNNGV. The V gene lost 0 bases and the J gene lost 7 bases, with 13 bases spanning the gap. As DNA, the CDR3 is TGTGCCAGCAGCTTAGATGCCCGGGGGGGGCAGCCCCAGCATTTT. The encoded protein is CASSLDARGGQPQHF.

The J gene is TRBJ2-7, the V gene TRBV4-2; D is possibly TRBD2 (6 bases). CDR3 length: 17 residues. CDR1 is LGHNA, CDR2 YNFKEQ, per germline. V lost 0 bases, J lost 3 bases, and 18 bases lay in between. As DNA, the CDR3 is TGTGCCAGCAGCCAAGAAGAAGAATCCGGGGGTTTCTACGAGCAGTACTTC. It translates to CASSQEEESGGFYEQYF.

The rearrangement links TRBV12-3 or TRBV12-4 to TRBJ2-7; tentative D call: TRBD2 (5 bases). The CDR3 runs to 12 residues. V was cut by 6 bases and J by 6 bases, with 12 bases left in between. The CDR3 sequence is CASSLASSEQYF. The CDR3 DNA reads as TGTGCCAGCAGCCTTGCTAGCTCCGAGCAGTACTTC.

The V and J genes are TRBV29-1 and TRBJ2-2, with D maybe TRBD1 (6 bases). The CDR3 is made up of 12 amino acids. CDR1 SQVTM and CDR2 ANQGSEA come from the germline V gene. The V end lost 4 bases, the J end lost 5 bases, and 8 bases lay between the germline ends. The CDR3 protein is CSVVQGTGELFF. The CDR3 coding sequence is TGCAGCGTTGTCCAGGGGACCGGGGAGCTGTTTTTT.

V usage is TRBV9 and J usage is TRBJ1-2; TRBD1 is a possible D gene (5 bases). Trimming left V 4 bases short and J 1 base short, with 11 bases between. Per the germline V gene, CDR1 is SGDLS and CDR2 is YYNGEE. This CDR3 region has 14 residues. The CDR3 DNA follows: TGTGCCAGCAGCCCGGACACCCATAACTATGGCTACACCTTC. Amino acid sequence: CASSPDTHNYGYTF.

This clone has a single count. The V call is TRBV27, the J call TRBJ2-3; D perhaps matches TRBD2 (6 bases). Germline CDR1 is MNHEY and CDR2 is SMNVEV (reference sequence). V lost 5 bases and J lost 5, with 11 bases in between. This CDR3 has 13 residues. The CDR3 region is CASSGGNEDTQYF. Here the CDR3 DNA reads TGTGCCAGCAGTGGAGGGAACGAAGATACGCAGTATTTT.

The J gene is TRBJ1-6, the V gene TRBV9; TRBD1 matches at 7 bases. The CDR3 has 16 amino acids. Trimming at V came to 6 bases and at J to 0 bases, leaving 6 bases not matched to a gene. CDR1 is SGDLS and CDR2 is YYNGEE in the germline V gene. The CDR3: CASNSGQSSYNSPLHF. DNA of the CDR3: TGTGCCAGCAACTCGGGACAGAGCTCCTATAATTCACCCCTCCACTTT. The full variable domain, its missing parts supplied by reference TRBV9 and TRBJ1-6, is DSGVTQTPKHLITATGQRVTLRCSPRSGDLSVYWYQQSLDQGLQFLIQYYNGEERAKGNILERFSAQQFPDLHSELNLSSLELGDSALYFCASNSGQSSYNSPLHFGNGTRLTVT.

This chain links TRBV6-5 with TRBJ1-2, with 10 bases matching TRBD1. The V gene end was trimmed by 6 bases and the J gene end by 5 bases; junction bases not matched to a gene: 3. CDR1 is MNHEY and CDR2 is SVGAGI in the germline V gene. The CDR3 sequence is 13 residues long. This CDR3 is CASREDRGYGYTF. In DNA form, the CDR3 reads TGTGCCAGCAGAGAGGACAGGGGGTATGGCTACACCTTC.